Here is one T cell receptor beta chain with its context. What this receptor recognizes is not known. Since a much larger clone is just one base distant, this may be a read error. In the ophthalmopathy patients, disease was moderately to severely active, with a Clinical Activity Score of 3 or more, a NOSPECS grade of 4 or more, and a duration of less than 3 months. The study excluded patients with uncontrolled infections, other autoimmune diseases, pregnancy or lactation. Diagnoses were based on clinical symptoms, serum thyroxine and TRAb, thyroid ultrasound and orbital computed tomography. PBMCs were separated from roughly 10 ml of fresh peripheral blood using Ficoll-Paque density gradient centrifugation. Total RNA was extracted using Trizol reagent, and RNA quality was assessed on an Agilent 2100 Bioanalyzer. Amplification of TCR beta CDR3 regions was carried out from RNA transcripts. A first-round RT-PCR of the TCR CDR3 used the HTBI primer set with the Qiagen OneStep RT-PCR kit. A second multiplex PCR round built the libraries, followed by size selection and purification. Sequencing of the libraries was done on an Illumina HiSeq2000 using paired-end 100 bp reads. In the authors' own workflow: SOAPnuke was used to process the raw data, throwing out any read that contained adapters or uncalled bases, had a mean Phred below 15, or lacked an exact constant-primer or identifier match. COPE v1.2.5 was used to merge high-quality paired reads, and clonotypes were defined as unique nucleotide sequences. MiTCR v1.1 was used to align clonotypes to the IMGT TRBV, TRBD and TRBJ reference segments. Analysis was restricted to V-J combinations with a frequency above 0.0001, which covered roughly 99% of repertoires. The TCS score was defined as F50 (clonal expansion) divided by E x V (chaos), with BLOSUM62-based TCRdist calculated between CDR3 peptides within each V-J. Welch's t-statistics and random forest reduced roughly 530 V-J features to 13, which were used in a naive Bayes classifier (R e1071). TCRdb passed the public sequencing reads through fastp at Q25 and MiXCR, retaining productive beta sequences. Here each entry gathers all rows of one CDR3 protein and keeps the most common genes and DNA. TCRdb's processing, not the study's, gives the V and J calls here. This sample comprises about 400,000 distinct CDR3 sequences, about 15% of them detected only once. About 13% of the sample is in the top ten clones.

The data were taken from a study of T cells in Graves' hyperthyroidism and ophthalmopathy (dated 2019 in TCRdb). Background for the entire study: Peripheral blood was collected at initial diagnosis, before any treatment. Prospective prediction of ophthalmopathy was tested in an independent validation cohort of some 19 hyperthyroidism patients and 15 to 17 patients who later progressed to ophthalmopathy. In addition, the study compared T-cell repertoires in thyroid tissue and in blood from roughly six Graves' hyperthyroidism patients. The paper describes TCR Vbeta CDR3 sequencing of around 140 peripheral blood samples, made up of some 40 ophthalmopathy patients, over 70 hyperthyroidism patients and approximately 17 progressor patients. A discovery cohort of fewer than 110 patients, 43 with Graves' ophthalmopathy and approximately 60 with stable Graves' hyperthyroidism, was used to find distinguishing TCR V-J signatures. For training and testing, the 100 or so patients in the discovery cohort were randomly divided in a 7:3 ratio. After sampling, hyperthyroidism patients received methimazole starting at 30 mg daily, and ophthalmopathy patients received high-dose intravenous methylprednisolone.

Results the study describes overall, beyond this receptor: A model built on a 13 V-J signature distinguished ophthalmopathy from stable hyperthyroidism, reaching 85% to 90% sensitivity and 81.08% specificity in cross-validation and 80%/75% in testing. Sample size was not statistically predetermined, and investigators were not blinded to group allocation. During validation, the model predicted progression to ophthalmopathy a median of around six months ahead of onset, with almost 71% sensitivity and around 73% specificity. Most expanded thyroid clonotypes (frequency above 0.001) were also detected in blood, suggesting blood repertoires may reflect thyroid immune responses.

The CDR3 runs 16 amino acids, cysteine and phenylalanine included. Just the 48-base CDR3 DNA is kept, in frame starting at base 1. CDR1 and CDR2, looked up from the germline V gene (reference sequence), are LGHDT and YNNKEL. The TCR originated in a man between 18 and 29 years old with Graves' ophthalmopathy. The sample comprised blood. The chain couples TRBV3-1 to TRBJ2-5; 7 nucleotides in the junction match TRBD2. The CDR3 protein: CVSSQASAGIGETQYF. Read as DNA, the sequence is TGTGTCAGCAGCCAAGCGTCAGCGGGGATAGGAGAGACCCAGTACTTC.